The 19 T cell receptor beta chains below come from one sample, sequenced in a study of T cells generated in artificial thymic organoids. What these receptors recognize is not known. The organoids combined MS5 murine stromal cells carrying human DLL1 with human hematopoietic stem and progenitor cells. Residual T cells were removed by FACS sorting CD34+CD3- progenitor cells before seeding the organoids. Semi-nested PCR with reverse primers in the TRAC or TRBC constant regions amplified each chain separately. TCRdb itself ran the 5' RACE reads through MiXCR, one entry per CDR3 protein. The repertoire consists of over 7,000 distinct CDR3 sequences, with about 24% occurring once and the leading ten covering approximately 3.2%. Source material: naive CD8+ T cells grown in artificial thymic organoids from cord blood stem and progenitor cells. Stated subset: CD3+TCRalphabeta+CD8SP T cells; for blood, CD45RO-CCR7+ naive CD8+ T cells. These receptors originate from a human donor who gave cord blood stem cells for thymic organoid culture, a cardiac surgery patient who gave postnatal thymus, or a blood donor (not recorded which).

This clonotype qualifies as medium-sized. The chain employs TRBV5-1 and TRBJ1-2; 7 nucleotides agree with TRBD1. The CDR3 covers 16 residues. Unmatched junction bases numbered 12, after V lost 3 bases and J lost 4 bases. CDR1 is SGHRS and CDR2 is YFSETQ in the germline V gene. The DNA of the CDR3 is TGCGCCAGCAGCTGGGGACGCGGACCAGGGGGCTATGGCTACACCTTC. Amino acid sequence: CASSWGRGPGGYGYTF. The variable domain in full, with the rest retrieved from reference TRBV5-1 and TRBJ1-2, is KAGVTQTPRYLIKTRGQQVTLSCSPISGHRSVSWYQQTPGQGLQFLFEYFSETQRNKGNFPGRFSGRQFSNSRSEMNVSTLELGDSALYLCASSWGRGPGGYGYTFGSGTRLTVV.

This clonotype came up a few times. V is TRBV20-1 and J is TRBJ1-6; the D gene is possibly TRBD1 (5 bases). Germline loops: CDR1 DFQATT, CDR2 SNEGSKA (reference sequence). This CDR3 region has 14 residues. V was trimmed by 3 bases and J by 6 bases, leaving 12 bases between them. CDR3: CSARGPGRNSPLHF. In DNA, the CDR3 is TGCAGTGCTAGGGGACCAGGGCGTAATTCACCCCTCCACTTT.

A remark on this clonotype: The junction departs from the called germline gene at one end, perhaps through a read error. The rearrangement joins TRBV18 to TRBJ2-6; D remains unclear. The CDR3 totals 18 residues. The germline V gene encodes CDR1 KGHSH and CDR2 LQKENI. The CDR3 region has the DNA TGTACCAGCTCACCGCTTTATGGTCAGAGCTCTGGGGCCAACGTCCTGACTTTC. Protein sequence: CTSSPLYGQSSGANVLTF.

This clonotype rates as medium-sized. J is TRBJ2-7 and V is TRBV4-1; 11 nucleotides match TRBD1. Germline V gene data show CDR1 as MGHRA and CDR2 as YSYEKL. V lost 3 bases and J lost 10; bases outside the gene matches: 5. The CDR3 loop spans 13 amino acids. The CDR3 loop reads CASSHRTGGCQYF. CDR3 in DNA: TGCGCCAGCAGCCACCGGACAGGGGGCTGTCAGTACTTC.

This clonotype was seen more than once but under ten times. The chain has TRBV20-1 and TRBJ1-4, with 8 bases identical to TRBD1. Germline assignment: CDR1 DFQATT and CDR2 SNEGSKA (reference sequence). The CDR3 contains 15 residues. The trim removed 1 base at V and 6 bases at J, leaving 7 bases unmatched. CDR3 region: CSARVPTGEDEKLFF. The CDR3 region has the DNA TGCAGTGCTAGAGTTCCGACAGGGGAGGATGAAAAACTGTTTTTT.

Comment on this clonotype: This clone may be a read error of a much larger clone one base away. The chain is built from TRBV24-1 and TRBJ1-2, with 7 bases lining up with TRBD1. Germline CDR1 is KGHDR and CDR2 is SFDVKD. The CDR3 consists of 17 residues. The trim removed 3 bases at V and 5 bases at J, leaving 14 bases unmatched. CDR3: CATSDPTPGQAWYGYTF. For the CDR3, the DNA is TGTGCCACCAGTGATCCCACTCCCGGACAGGCATGGTATGGCTACACCTTC.

In this sample, this clonotype is medium-sized (0.01 to 0.1%). V and J are TRBV4-1 and TRBJ1-6, with TRBD1 as a possible D gene (5 bases). This CDR3 region has 16 residues. V lost 0 bases, J lost 4 bases, and 10 bases lay in between. Germline V gene lookup returns CDR1 MGHRA and CDR2 YSYEKL. As DNA, the CDR3 is TGCGCCAGCAGCCAAGATCGGCAGGGATATAATTCACCCCTCCACTTT. It is translated as CASSQDRQGYNSPLHF.

The table lists this clonotype with a few counts. V is TRBV28 and J is TRBJ2-2; a weak D match, TRBD1 (5 bases). Germline values: CDR1 MDHEN, CDR2 SYDVKM. Trimming left V 4 bases short and J 2 bases short, with 14 bases between. This CDR3 contains 16 residues. The CDR3 region is CASSWWSDTNTGELFF. The DNA of the CDR3 is TGTGCCAGCAGTTGGTGGTCGGACACAAACACCGGGGAGCTGTTTTTT.

Notes on this clonotype: Just one base apart from a much larger clone, this may be a read error. The chain links TRBV7-2 to TRBJ1-1; possible D gene TRBD1, 6 bases. The length of the CDR3 is 14 residues. CDR1 and CDR2 from the germline V gene are SGHTA and FQGNSA. In DNA form, the CDR3 reads TGTGCCAGCAGCTTAGCGTGCGGGGGCACTGAAGCTCTCTTT. Translation gives CASSLACGGTEALF.

This clonotype was counted only a few times. The chain couples TRBV6-6 to TRBJ2-4; D is ambiguous. This CDR3 has 17 amino acids. The germline V gene encodes CDR1 MNHNY and CDR2 SVGAGI (reference sequence). Trimming pared 6 bases from V and 8 bases from J, leaving 26 bases between. The CDR3 nucleotides read TGTGCCAGCAGCCAATACTTAAATAACCCGTGTAGAGACATTCAGTACTTC. It codes for CASSQYLNNPCRDIQYF.

The CDR3 sequence: CASTRGEEAAFYEQYF. DNA for the CDR3: TGTGCCAGCACCCGAGGCGAGGAGGCAGCGTTCTACGAGCAGTACTTC. The chain recombines TRBV9 with TRBJ2-7; tentative D call: TRBD2 (5 bases). CDR1 and CDR2 (germline): SGDLS, YYNGEE. The CDR3 loop spans 16 amino acids. V lost 6 bases to trimming and J lost 3 bases, with 22 bases between them.

This clonotype is judged medium-sized. This chain joins TRBV5-1 and TRBJ2-5, with D unresolved. This CDR3 spans 14 amino acids. Trimming cost V 0 bases and J 5 bases, with 11 bases left between them. Germline values: CDR1 SGHRS, CDR2 YFSETQ. The CDR3 bases are TGCGCCAGCAGCTTGGTCGGACCCTGGGAGACCCAGTACTTC. Protein: CASSLVGPWETQYF.

The table lists this clonotype with a count of one. A much larger clonotype is one base distant, so this may be a read error. This chain links TRBV20-1 with TRBJ1-1, with unresolved D. Trimming removed 2 bases from V and 1 base from J, with 8 bases in between. The CDR3 contains 13 residues. Germline CDR1 reads DFQATT; CDR2 reads SNEGSKA (reference sequence). CDR3 protein: CSARHMPNTEAFF. The DNA of the CDR3 is TGCAGTGCTAGACATATGCCGAACACTGAAGCTTTCTTT.

This clonotype was seen a handful of times. Germline and junction disagree at one end, which may indicate a read error. The rearrangement joins TRBV29-1 to TRBJ2-1, with TRBD2 matching 8 bases. Germline CDR1 reads SQVTM; CDR2 reads ANQGSEA. This CDR3 has 16 residues. CDR3 region: CSVGLARPLIYNERFF. CDR3 in DNA: TGCAGCGTTGGACTAGCGAGGCCCCTTATTTACAATGAGCGGTTCTTC.

The genes are TRBV16 and TRBJ1-1; D might be TRBD1 (5 bases). Trimming removed 7 bases at V and 1 base at J, with 13 bases between. The germline V gene has CDR1 KGHSY and CDR2 FQNENV. The CDR3 is 14 amino acids. The CDR3 protein is CASTPGHPNTEAFF. In nucleotides, the CDR3 is TGTGCCAGCACCCCCGGACACCCGAACACTGAAGCTTTCTTT.

This clonotype is termed medium-sized. The J gene is TRBJ2-5, the V gene TRBV27; 10 positions match TRBD2. CDR3 length: 16 amino acids. CDR1 is MNHEY and CDR2 is SMNVEV in the germline V gene (reference sequence). Trimming removed 2 bases from V and 5 bases from J; junction bases left unmatched: 8. The CDR3 DNA is TGTGCCAGCAGTTTAAGGAGCGGGGGGGCCAGGGAGACCCAGTACTTC. Translated: CASSLRSGGARETQYF.

This chain links TRBV6-6 with TRBJ1-5, with D perhaps matching TRBD1 (5 bases). Germline V gives CDR1 MNHNY, CDR2 SVGAGI (reference sequence). Between the trimmed V and J ends, which lost 4 bases and 0 bases, there was a span of 13 bases. The length of the CDR3 is 16 residues. The CDR3, as DNA: TGTGCCAGCAGTTCCGGGACGGCCCCTAGCAATCAGCCCCAGCATTTT. Translation: CASSSGTAPSNQPQHF.

The chain has TRBV6-6 and TRBJ2-3; D is perhaps TRBD1 (6 bases). The V end lost 2 bases, the J end lost 1 base, and 13 bases lay between the germline ends. CDR3 length: 16 residues. The V gene's germline CDR1 is MNHNY and CDR2 SVGAGI (reference sequence). CDR3 nucleotides: TGTGCCAGCAGTTACGCAGGGGTTTTGGGCACAGATACGCAGTATTTT. It specifies CASSYAGVLGTDTQYF.

The genes are TRBV2 and TRBJ1-1; possibly TRBD1 for D (5 bases). This CDR3 region has 15 residues. V lost 7 bases to trimming and J lost 3 bases, with 18 bases between them. Germline lookup yields CDR1 SNHLY and CDR2 FYNNEI. The CDR3 reads CASTSTVGRDTEAFF. Here the CDR3 DNA reads TGTGCCAGCACCTCCACGGTGGGGCGGGACACTGAAGCTTTCTTT.